This TCR beta chain was found in a study of blood T cell repertoires in COVID-19 (dated by TCRdb to 2018 to 2021). With regard to the full study: Collaborator samples came from the United States, Italy and Spain and covered acute and convalescent phases of COVID-19. The material from the prospective study consisted of cDNA or gDNA derived from T cells, B-cell-depleted T cells, or PBMCs. The dataset comprised deeply sampled blood TCRbeta repertoires from subjects exposed to, actively infected with, or recovered from COVID-19. A freely available public database, intended as a resource for researchers studying the immune response to SARS-CoV-2, is where the repertoires were released. The samples were drawn from two sources: the first 160 participants of the ongoing ImmuneRACE study, and 1,200 or so subjects contributed by 6 global collaborators. A de-identified subject ID, COVID-19 status, age in years and sex were almost always included in the sample metadata. Where HLA class I and class II types were available, the types were taken from metadata supplied by the sample provider, not from assay-based typing.

Points on this clone: Which antigen it targets is not known. No per-base quality is available; no much larger clone lies one base away.

TCRbeta CDR3 regions were amplified from genomic DNA by means of the immunoSEQ Assay, a bias-controlled multiplex PCR. From the authors' description of their analysis: Within the assay, amplification of reference gene primers was used to estimate how many nucleated cells each sample contained. To quantify the absolute abundance of each unique TCRbeta CDR3 rearrangement, sequence reads were collapsed and filtered. Productive Simpson clonality was computed per sample as the square root of Simpson's diversity index over productive rearrangements. Sourced from immuneACCESS, this table was stored by TCRdb with only in-frame sequences that have V and J called. A share of the clones is absent; for the studies checked, an unresolved V gene accounts for under half, and the remainder has no known explanation. Clone size and V and J calls were adopted from that table, with D and trimming inferred from the DNA. The sample table holds around 180,000 clones, of which roughly nine tenths were seen once. Together, the top ten hold roughly 2.9% of the sample.

Broader findings and caveats from the paper: How much clinical and demographic metadata was included differed by source and by participant, and the metadata was provided uncurated.

The collaborating institutions used their own protocols to collect whole blood in K2EDTA tubes. For TCRbeta analysis, collaborators shipped samples in one of three forms: frozen whole blood, isolated PBMCs, or DNA extracted from either of those sample types. The clonotype was recovered from a woman aged 25 to 45 with active or convalescent COVID-19. The sequenced sample consisted of peripheral blood.

The CDR3 region reads CASSFSSEGAYEQYF. Here is the DNA: TGTGCCAGCTCATTCTCCAGTGAGGGGGCCTACGAGCAGTACTTC. The rearrangement joined TRBV18 to TRBJ2-7; matching of 6 bases hints at TRBD1 as the D gene. The CDR3 holds 15 amino acids from the cysteine to the phenylalanine. Just the 45-base CDR3 DNA is kept, in frame starting at base 1. Relative to germline, V is 5 bases shorter and J is 2 bases shorter, with 16 bases between their ends. CDR1 KGHSH and CDR2 LQKENI were looked up in the germline V gene. This CDR3, with the reference TRBV18 and TRBJ2-7 proteins standing in past its ends, gives the full variable domain NAGVMQNPRHLVRRRGQEARLRCSPMKGHSHVYWYRQLPEEGLKFMVYLQKENIIDESGMPKERFSAEFPKEGPSILRIQQVVRGDSAAYFCASSFSSEGAYEQYFGPGTRLTVT.